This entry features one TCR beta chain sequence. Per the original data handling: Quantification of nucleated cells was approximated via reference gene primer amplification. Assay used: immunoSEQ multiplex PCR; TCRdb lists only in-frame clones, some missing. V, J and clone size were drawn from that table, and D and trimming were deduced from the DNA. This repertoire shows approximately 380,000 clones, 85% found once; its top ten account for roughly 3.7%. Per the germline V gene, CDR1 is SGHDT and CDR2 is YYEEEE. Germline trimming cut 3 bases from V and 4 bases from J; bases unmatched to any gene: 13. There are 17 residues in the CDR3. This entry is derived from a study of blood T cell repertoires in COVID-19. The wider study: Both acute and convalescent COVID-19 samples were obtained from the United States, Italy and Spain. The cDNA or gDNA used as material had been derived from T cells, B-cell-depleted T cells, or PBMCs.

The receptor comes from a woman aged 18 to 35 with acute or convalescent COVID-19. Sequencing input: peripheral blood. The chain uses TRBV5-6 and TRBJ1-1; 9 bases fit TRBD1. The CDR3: CASSSLGTGIAVTEAFF. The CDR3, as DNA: TGTGCCAGCAGCTCCCTCGGGACAGGGATAGCAGTCACTGAAGCTTTCTTT.